Presented here are 4 T cell receptor beta chains from one specimen sequenced in a study of control samples from healthy donors and cancer patients. The table came from immunoSEQ multiplex PCR; TCRdb's copy has only in-frame clones and leaves some out. The table shows fewer than 150,000 clones, with approximately 90% occurring only once. The specimen sequenced was blood. The receptors were gathered from a woman aged 18-30 years in good health.

This sequence joins TRBV28 and TRBJ1-1; 7 nucleotides line up with TRBD1. The germline V gene encodes CDR1 MDHEN and CDR2 SYDVKM. This CDR3 comprises 19 residues. V was clipped by 6 bases and J by 1 base; unmatched bases: 20. CDR3: CASRDEMLGGRQGNTEAFF. As DNA, the CDR3 is TGTGCCAGCAGGGATGAAATGTTGGGGGGCCGACAGGGGAACACTGAAGCTTTCTTT.

This chain connects TRBV28 to TRBJ1-2; 7 nucleotides line up with TRBD1. The CDR3 has 14 amino acids. V gave up 2 bases and J gave up 8 bases; unmatched junction bases: 8. Per germline, CDR1 MDHEN and CDR2 SYDVKM. CDR3 DNA: TGTGCCAGCAGTTTAACGACAGGGTCTTACGGCTACACCTTC. Translated: CASSLTTGSYGYTF.

The chain links TRBV18 to TRBJ1-2; unclear D gene. Germline values: CDR1 KGHSH, CDR2 LQKENI. This CDR3 has 13 residues. The V end was cut by 0 bases, the J end by 8 bases, with 10 bases between. The CDR3 loop is CASSPPGGTGYTF. CDR3 bases: TGTGCCAGCTCACCACCGGGAGGAACCGGCTACACCTTC.

This clone was detected once. The genes are TRBV7-9 and TRBJ2-5; 9 bases are a match to TRBD2. Germline V gene data show CDR1 as SEHNR and CDR2 as FQNEAQ (reference sequence). This CDR3 has 15 amino acids. V lost 3 bases to trimming and J lost 5 bases; unmatched junction nucleotides: 7. In DNA form, the CDR3 reads TGTGCCAGCAGCTTGGGCGGGGGGGTCCCCGAGACCCAGTACTTC. Its protein is CASSLGGGVPETQYF.